The clone carrying this T cell receptor beta chain was seen ten or more times. Its antigen is not identified. This sample stems from a study of breast tumors, draining lymph nodes, adjacent tissues. Broader study findings: Data only fit, rather than demonstrated, lymph node origin of most tumor T cells.

Breast cancer patients provided tissue from their axillary draining lymph nodes. TCRdb analysed the multiplex PCR reads with MiXCR anew, one entry per CDR3 protein. The sample holds around 110,000 distinct CDR3 sequences, more than 25% seen once. The CDR3 extends over 11 amino acids. CDR1 SGHVS and CDR2 FNYEAQ come from the germline V gene. With 1 base removed from V and 6 bases from J, the gap between germline ends came to 1 base. What was sequenced was axillary lymph node tissue. This sequence joins TRBV7-6 and TRBJ2-1; the D is unclear. This receptor was obtained from a female donor with breast cancer. Some clones in this sample may be carry-over from other donors' samples. In DNA, the CDR3 is TGTGCCAGCAGCTTAGTCAATGAGCAGTTCTTC. Its protein is CASSLVNEQFF.